This T cell receptor beta chain was captured in a study of cytomegalovirus exposure and HLA in healthy donors. On the study more broadly: An analysis done earlier identified 90 million to 120 million unique TCR beta sequences from about 179 million T cells.

On this clone itself: Its antigen is still unknown.

The PCR had 60 Vbeta and 13 Jbeta primers. The assay was immunoSEQ multiplex PCR, and TCRdb's table has in-frame clones only and misses some. This table has about 43,000 clones, around 56% appearing once. Each donor was nominally healthy when sampled (though unrecorded immune exposures were likely). Broader study findings: A later analysis showed that HLA-associated TCR beta chains had undergone more clonal expansion than equally common others. A later analysis revealed that TCR association rates differed between HLA loci, peaking at DRB1 and bottoming out at HLA-C.

The origin of this receptor is a man aged 60 to 75 in good health and CMV-seronegative. Material for sequencing was PBMCs.

CDR3 bases: TGTGCCAGCAGCTTAGTGGGACAGCGTATGGACCAGGAGTATTTT. It codes for CASSLVGQRMDQEYF. The rearrangement links TRBV7-2 to TRBJ2-3; the match to TRBD1 covers 7 bases. This CDR3 region has 15 residues. The trim removed 1 base at V and 13 bases at J, leaving 14 bases unmatched. Germline V lookup: CDR1 SGHTA, CDR2 FQGNSA.